Each of the 9 T cell receptor beta chains below was sequenced from the same sample in a study of early stage breast cancer tumors (dated by TCRdb to 2016 to 2017). Library construction relied on the immunoSEQ multiplex PCR assay. Drawn from immuneACCESS, this table holds only the in-frame rearrangements with V and J called that TCRdb kept. Clones are partly lost; checked studies trace under half to an unresolved V gene and leave the rest unexplained. The sample records about 41,000 clones, over 60% of which are singletons. 7.2% of the sample goes to the ten largest clones. The specimen sequenced was blood. All receptors come from a person in their fifties or sixties with breast cancer.

This rearrangement joins TRBV5-6 to TRBJ1-5; D is unresolved. Per the germline V gene, CDR1 is SGHDT and CDR2 is YYEEEE. V lost 1 base and J 3 bases, leaving 2 bases between the germline ends. This CDR3 comprises 12 residues. This CDR3 is CASSLHNQPQHF. CDR3 nucleotide sequence: TGTGCCAGCAGCTTGCACAATCAGCCCCAGCATTTT.

This chain links TRBV11-2 with TRBJ2-3; 8 bases align to TRBD2. The germline gives CDR1 SGHAT, CDR2 FQNNGV. The CDR3 sequence is 15 residues long. V shed 5 bases, J shed 2 bases, and the junction held 6 bases outside the gene matches. The CDR3 sequence is CASSVSGAITDTQYF. CDR3 nucleotides: TGTGCCAGCAGCGTTAGCGGGGCAATCACAGATACGCAGTATTTT.

The chain carries TRBV9 and TRBJ2-1; the D gene is possibly TRBD1 (5 bases). The CDR3 sequence is 16 residues long. V was cut by 4 bases and J by 4 bases, with 18 bases left in between. Germline V lookup: CDR1 SGDLS, CDR2 YYNGEE. CDR3 protein: CASSTLGRSGYNEQFF. The CDR3 coding sequence is TGTGCCAGCAGCACCCTGGGGCGTTCAGGGTACAATGAGCAGTTCTTC.

This clone was counted once. V and J are TRBV6-5 and TRBJ1-1, with 9 nucleotides matching TRBD1. The J segment lost 6 bases and the V segment lost 3 bases, leaving 8 bases of the junction unmatched. The CDR3 has 15 amino acids. CDR1 is MNHEY and CDR2 is SVGAGI in the germline V gene. In DNA form, the CDR3 reads TGTGCCAGCAGTTATTCACAGGGGGCGCGAGCTGAAGCTTTCTTT. This sequence encodes CASSYSQGARAEAFF.

V usage is TRBV5-4 and J usage is TRBJ2-7; TRBD2 matches at 7 bases. Germline V gene sequence: CDR1 SGHNT, CDR2 YYREEE (reference sequence). The CDR3 is 16 amino acids. After removal of 4 bases from V and 6 bases from J, the junction contained 16 bases not matched to a gene. The CDR3 DNA is TGTGCCAGCAGCGCGACTATCGGCGCGGGAGATTCCGAGCAGTACTTC. It translates to CASSATIGAGDSEQYF.

The chain combines TRBV5-6 with TRBJ1-4, with 9 bases lining up with TRBD1. The germline gives CDR1 SGHDT, CDR2 YYEEEE. V lost 3 bases, J lost 8 bases, and 8 bases stayed unmatched. The CDR3 runs 15 residues. In DNA, the CDR3 is TGTGCCAGCAGCTACGGGGACAGGGCAGGAGAAAAACTGTTTTTT. It translates to CASSYGDRAGEKLFF.

J is TRBJ1-3 and V is TRBV29-1; unclear D gene. Germline CDR1 and CDR2: SQVTM and ANQGSEA. Trimming took 4 bases from V and 0 from J, leaving 4 bases between them. The CDR3 runs 12 residues. In nucleotides, the CDR3 is TGCAGCGTTGGACACTCTGGAAACACCATATATTTT. Its protein product is CSVGHSGNTIYF.

This chain joins TRBV13 and TRBJ2-3; 10 nucleotides agree with TRBD2. Germline V gene lookup returns CDR1 PRHDT and CDR2 FYEKMQ (reference sequence). The CDR3 has 14 amino acids. V was clipped by 6 bases and J by 5 bases; unmatched bases: 5. The CDR3 protein is CASRPSGRQDTQYF. CDR3 coding DNA: TGTGCCAGCAGACCTAGCGGGAGACAAGATACGCAGTATTTT.

The V gene is TRBV5-6, the J gene TRBJ1-2, with 8 bases lining up with TRBD1. This CDR3 contains 14 residues. The V gene's germline CDR1 is SGHDT and CDR2 YYEEEE. Germline trimming cut 3 bases from V and 4 bases from J; bases unmatched to any gene: 5. CDR3 amino acids: CASSSGGGLYGYTF. The CDR3 DNA reads TGTGCCAGCAGCTCAGGGGGCGGCCTCTATGGCTACACCTTC. Variable domain in full (rest from reference TRBV5-6 and TRBJ1-2): DAGVTQSPTHLIKTRGQQVTLRCSPKSGHDTVSWYQQALGQGPQFIFQYYEEEERQRGNFPDRFSGHQFPNYSSELNVNALLLGDSALYLCASSSGGGLYGYTFGSGTRLTVV.